The 28 T cell receptor beta chains listed next were all sequenced from one sample in a study of shared clonotypes between healthy human individuals. Profiling relied on immunoSEQ multiplex PCR, and the TCRdb table lists in-frame clones only, not all of them. The sample shows 500,000 to 650,000 clones, just over 75% of them seen only once. The sequenced sample consisted of PBMCs. Receptor source: a woman aged 40 to 50 in good health. Some clones in this sample may be carry-over from other donors' samples.

The chain uses TRBV2 and TRBJ2-5, with TRBD2 matching over 11 bases. The J call could be wrong; TRBJ2-7 is a better fit for the DNA end. The CDR3 totals 17 residues. Germline assignment: CDR1 SNHLY and CDR2 FYNNEI. As DNA, the CDR3 is TGTGCCAGGGGAAGCGTGTCAGGGACTAGCGGTTCCTACGAGCAGTACTTC. Its protein product is CARGSVSGTSGSYEQYF.

A few counts support this clone. This chain joins TRBV7-6 and TRBJ2-2; 10 nucleotides match TRBD1. Germline V CDR1 and CDR2: SGHVS, FNYEAQ. The CDR3 extends over 14 amino acids. The V and J ends lost 4 bases and 5 bases, in that order; junction bases with no gene match: 1. The CDR3 here is CASSWDRGTGELFF. The CDR3 nucleotides are TGTGCCAGCAGCTGGGACAGGGGTACCGGGGAGCTGTTTTTT.

The rearrangement uses TRBV7-2 and TRBJ2-1; D call uncertain. The CDR3 extends over 14 amino acids. V shed 3 bases and J shed 3 bases, with 9 bases lying between them. CDR1 is SGHTA, CDR2 FQGNSA, per germline. The CDR3 loop is CASSFTELYNEQFF. The CDR3 DNA follows: TGTGCCAGCAGCTTTACGGAACTCTACAATGAGCAGTTCTTC.

V is TRBV9 and J is TRBJ2-7, with 10 bases aligning to TRBD1. The V gene end was trimmed by 0 bases and the J gene end by 4 bases; junction bases not matched to a gene: 4. The CDR3 has 15 residues. Looked up from germline, CDR1 is SGDLS and CDR2 is YYNGEE. CDR3 nucleotides: TGTGCCAGCAGCGTAGGTCGACAGGGGGCATACGAGCAGTACTTC. It yields the protein CASSVGRQGAYEQYF.

The chain has TRBV9 and TRBJ2-3; 11 bases agree with TRBD2. V shed 4 bases, J shed 3 bases, and the junction held 7 bases outside the gene matches. Germline CDR1 SGDLS, CDR2 YYNGEE. The CDR3 is 16 amino acids. The CDR3 coding sequence is TGTGCCAGCAGCCCCATGCTAGCGGGAGGTACAGATACGCAGTATTTT. This sequence encodes CASSPMLAGGTDTQYF.

This clone was seen a single time. The CDR3 DNA reads TGTGCCAGCAGCCCGCGATGGGGGAGTGGGTTAGGGTACGAGCAGTACTTC. It specifies CASSPRWGSGLGYEQYF. This chain links TRBV4-2 with TRBJ2-7; tentatively, D is TRBD1 or TRBD2 (5 bases each). The V end lost 4 bases, the J end lost 4 bases, and 23 bases lay between the germline ends. In germline, CDR1 is LGHNA, CDR2 YNFKEQ. The CDR3 is made up of 17 amino acids.

This rearrangement joins TRBV11-2 to TRBJ2-1; TRBD2 matches at 10 bases. After removal of 5 bases from V and 3 bases from J, the junction contained 10 bases not matched to a gene. This CDR3 has 17 residues. The germline CDR1 and CDR2 sequences are SGHAT and FQNNGV. CDR3 amino acids: CASSPQGLASRYNEQFF. The CDR3 DNA follows: TGTGCCAGCAGCCCCCAGGGACTAGCGTCCCGCTACAATGAGCAGTTCTTC.

This clone has a handful of counts. The chain combines TRBV4-3 with TRBJ2-2; D unresolved. CDR1 LGHNA and CDR2 YSLEER come from the germline V gene. V gave up 0 bases and J gave up 3 bases, with 11 bases separating them. This CDR3 is built from 16 residues. The CDR3 reads CASSQEKGPYTGELFF. CDR3 nucleotide sequence: TGCGCCAGCAGCCAAGAAAAAGGTCCATACACCGGGGAGCTGTTTTTT.

The V and J genes are TRBV6-5 and TRBJ1-2; possibly TRBD1 for D (5 bases). Germline V gives CDR1 MNHEY, CDR2 SVGAGI. V dropped 2 bases and J dropped 5 bases, with 12 bases sitting between them. This CDR3 region has 14 residues. The CDR3 DNA follows: TGTGCCAGCAGTTACGGGGGACGGTTATATGGCTACACCTTC. Protein: CASSYGGRLYGYTF.

The chain combines TRBV5-1 with TRBJ2-5; TRBD2 might be the D (5 bases). Deletions cut 2 bases from V and 5 bases from J, with 10 bases between. Germline values: CDR1 SGHRS, CDR2 YFSETQ. There are 13 residues in the CDR3. CDR3 DNA sequence: TGCGCCAGCAGCTTCGCGGGTCAGGAGACCCAGTACTTC. It is translated as CASSFAGQETQYF.

The chain uses TRBV28 and TRBJ2-1, with 10 bases identical to TRBD2. V shed 5 bases and J 4 bases; nucleotides not matched to a gene: 14. This CDR3 has 18 amino acids. Per germline, CDR1 MDHEN and CDR2 SYDVKM. This CDR3 is CASSIPTGSGRSYNEQFF. CDR3 coding DNA: TGTGCCAGCAGTATCCCTACGGGTAGCGGGAGGTCTTACAATGAGCAGTTCTTC.

This clone was recorded once. The genes are TRBV28 and TRBJ2-3; a weak D match, TRBD2 (6 bases). The V end was cut by 11 bases, the J end by 5 bases, with 17 bases between. This CDR3 is 13 amino acids long. CDR1 and CDR2 from the germline V gene are MDHEN and SYDVKM. CDR3 protein: CALGDSLGDTQYF. As DNA, the CDR3 is TGTGCCTTGGGGGACTCCTTGGGAGATACGCAGTATTTT.

Comments on this clone: It is likely a read error: a sequence one base away is far more abundant. The chain is built from TRBV7-9 and TRBJ1-5; 7 bases map to TRBD1. The CDR3 is 13 residues long. J was trimmed by 6 bases and V by 8 bases; bases with no gene match: 7. From germline, CDR1 is SEHNR and CDR2 FQNEAQ (reference sequence). CDR3 sequence (DNA): TGTGCCAGCGGCCCAGAGGGGGCTCAGCCCCAGCATTTT. Amino acid sequence: CASGPEGAQPQHF.

This clone was counted a single time. The chain links TRBV5-1 to TRBJ2-2; tentatively, D is TRBD2 (7 bases). Germline values: CDR1 SGHRS, CDR2 YFSETQ. The ends were cut back, 6 bases at V and 0 bases at J, with 21 bases in the middle. The CDR3 is 18 residues long. The CDR3 DNA reads TGCGCCAGCACCCTCAGGGGCGGGAGCCCGTCGAACACCGGGGAGCTGTTTTTT. It translates to CASTLRGGSPSNTGELFF.

This chain connects TRBV2 to TRBJ2-7; 7 nucleotides align to TRBD1. Losses at the gene ends were 10 bases for V and 0 bases for J; bases not matched to a gene: 6. The length of the CDR3 is 13 residues. CDR1 SNHLY and CDR2 FYNNEI come from the germline V gene. The CDR3 DNA follows: TGTGCCACCAGACAGGGCCCCTCCTACGAGCAGTACTTC. It yields the protein CATRQGPSYEQYF.

For this clone: A clone one base away is much larger, so this may be a read error. The CDR3 reads CASTNPETGVDKQYF. The CDR3 coding sequence is TGTGCCAGCACTAACCCGGAGACAGGGGTAGACAAGCAGTACTTC. The chain combines TRBV18 with TRBJ2-7, with 8 bases matching TRBD1. Germline lookup yields CDR1 KGHSH and CDR2 LQKENI. CDR3 length: 15 amino acids. With 8 bases clipped from V and 8 bases from J, the junction kept 17 bases outside the gene matches.

The chain couples TRBV19 to TRBJ1-1; D might be TRBD1 (5 bases). Trimming shortened V by 3 bases and J by 1 base, and 12 bases separated the two germline ends. The germline V gene has CDR1 LNHDA and CDR2 SQIVND (reference sequence). The CDR3 has 15 residues. The DNA for the CDR3 is TGTGCCAGTAGTATTGGGGGACTGGGGAACACTGAAGCTTTCTTT. It specifies CASSIGGLGNTEAFF.

The V call is TRBV27, the J call TRBJ2-2; TRBD1 matches at 7 bases. The CDR3 extends over 14 amino acids. The V gene's germline CDR1 is MNHEY and CDR2 SMNVEV (reference sequence). J was trimmed by 4 bases and V by 6 bases; bases with no gene match: 5. DNA of the CDR3: TGTGCCAGCAGAACAGGGGCGTTCACCGGGGAGCTGTTTTTT. Residues: CASRTGAFTGELFF.

This clone was seen only a few times. J is TRBJ1-1 and V is TRBV20-1; the D is unclear. With 5 bases removed from V and 8 bases from J, the gap between germline ends came to 12 bases. The CDR3 runs to 11 residues. The germline CDR1 and CDR2 sequences are DFQATT and SNEGSKA (reference sequence). The chain's CDR3 is CSALGDREAFF. The CDR3 nucleotides are TGCAGTGCTTTGGGCGACCGGGAAGCTTTCTTT.

The chain joins TRBV5-1 to TRBJ2-1; D gene unclear. CDR1 is SGHRS, CDR2 YFSETQ, per germline. V was shortened by 4 bases and J by 8 bases, with 13 bases between the two germline ends. The CDR3 has 13 residues. Here the CDR3 reads CASSPDPGDEQFF. The DNA for the CDR3 is TGCGCCAGCAGCCCGGACCCCGGCGATGAGCAGTTCTTC.

The genes are TRBV9 and TRBJ2-3, with D tentatively TRBD2 (5 bases). V shed 0 bases and J shed 6 bases, with 8 bases lying between them. The germline gives CDR1 SGDLS, CDR2 YYNGEE. The CDR3 length is 13 residues. CDR3 nucleotide sequence: TGTGCCAGCAGCGTAGCGGGATCTGATACGCAGTATTTT. This gives the protein CASSVAGSDTQYF.

This clone was detected a few times. The V and J genes are TRBV12-5 and TRBJ2-3, with a possible D match to TRBD1 (5 bases). Looked up from germline, CDR1 is LGHNT and CDR2 is FRNRAP. The CDR3 is 14 amino acids. The V and J ends lost 6 bases and 2 bases respectively, with 12 bases between them. For the CDR3, the DNA is TGTGCTAGTGGCCCCCCAGGGTCCACAGATACGCAGTATTTT. Translating gives CASGPPGSTDTQYF.

The chain joins TRBV29-1 to TRBJ2-7; D perhaps matches TRBD2 (5 bases). From germline, CDR1 is SQVTM and CDR2 ANQGSEA. V lost 4 bases and J 5 bases, leaving 9 bases between the germline ends. This CDR3 comprises 11 residues. This CDR3 reads CSVGGSHEQYF. The DNA of the CDR3 is TGCAGCGTTGGAGGGTCCCACGAGCAGTACTTC.

The chain is built from TRBV21-1 and TRBJ2-7; the table's TRBD2 call for D was not verified on the DNA. TRBV21-1 is listed as a pseudogene. The CDR3 has 16 residues. The CDR3 DNA reads as TGTGCCAGCAGCAAAGCGAGCCCTAGCGGGATCGTAGAGCAGTACTTC. Encoded protein: CASSKASPSGIVEQYF.

The chain joins TRBV28 to TRBJ2-3; 9 nucleotides match TRBD1. From germline, CDR1 is MDHEN and CDR2 SYDVKM. Unmatched junction bases numbered 2, after V lost 6 bases and J lost 1 base. This CDR3 region has 14 residues. CDR3 sequence (DNA): TGTGCCAGCAGCCGACAGGGGGGCACAGATACGCAGTATTTT. Its protein product is CASSRQGGTDTQYF.

The genes are TRBV28 and TRBJ2-5, with 7 bases lining up with TRBD2. The CDR3 totals 17 residues. The germline V gene encodes CDR1 MDHEN and CDR2 SYDVKM. J was trimmed by 0 bases and V by 2 bases; bases with no gene match: 9. CDR3 nucleotides: TGTGCCAGCAGTTTACACCGCGGGAGCACGTACCAAGAGACCCAGTACTTC. This translates into CASSLHRGSTYQETQYF.

A single count supports this clone. The V call is TRBV11-3, the J call TRBJ2-5; D is unresolved. The end of the DNA is better explained by TRBJ2-7, so the J call may be wrong. Looked up from germline, CDR1 is SGHNT and CDR2 is YENEEA. CDR3 size: 11 residues. CDR3 sequence (DNA): TGTGCCGCCGAGGCTGGGTACGAGCAGTACTTC. This codes for CAAEAGYEQYF.

This clone has ten or more counts. This rearrangement joins TRBV7-6 to TRBJ2-7; 8 bases line up with TRBD2. The V gene end was trimmed by 5 bases and the J gene end by 1 base; junction bases not matched to a gene: 4. Germline-derived CDR1 and CDR2 are SGHVS and FNYEAQ. CDR3 length: 14 residues. As DNA, the CDR3 is TGTGCCAGCAGCACCTTAGCGGGGTCCTACGAGCAGTACTTC. Protein product: CASSTLAGSYEQYF.